The table lists the clone carrying this TCR beta chain with a few counts. This sample was included in a study of blood T cell repertoires in COVID-19. Study in general: Collection of acute and convalescent COVID-19 samples took place in the United States, Italy and Spain. T cells, B-cell-depleted T cells, or PBMCs supplied cDNA or gDNA.

Per the original data handling: Amplifying reference gene primers gave estimates of nucleated cell counts. Assay: immunoSEQ multiplex PCR; the TCRdb copy retains only in-frame clones and omits some. V, J and clone size reflect that table, while D and trimming were determined from the DNA. The sample lists 90,000 to 120,000 clones, approximately 62% occurring once. From germline, CDR1 is SGHKS and CDR2 YYEKEE (reference sequence). The CDR3 covers 13 residues. The V gene lost 0 bases and the J gene lost 3 bases, with 6 bases spanning the gap. The sequencing sample was made of peripheral blood. The chain couples TRBV5-5 to TRBJ1-1; the D is unclear. This TCR was recovered from a man older than 75 with acute or convalescent COVID-19. The CDR3 here is CASSLARHTEAFF. The CDR3 region has the DNA TGTGCCAGCAGCTTGGCGAGGCACACTGAAGCTTTCTTT.